The rows below give T cell receptor beta chains drawn from one sample of a study of blood T cell repertoires in COVID-19. Repertoires were generated with immunoSEQ multiplex PCR, while TCRdb's copy carries only in-frame clones and drops some. The sample contains some 60,000 clones, around 81% of which appear only once. Material: peripheral blood. These receptors all stem from a woman of 80 years or more with acute or convalescent COVID-19. Each CDR3 is given with its conserved first and last residue. D genes are given only for firm matches. Size values are once, few and many counts, or a class for expanded clones, and some rows have none.

len: 15; abundance: medium-sized; v_gene: TRBV9; j_gene: TRBJ2-7; d_gene: TRBD2; CDR3aa: CASSYTGTSGYEQYF; CDR3nt: TGTGCCAGCAGCTATACCGGGACTAGCGGTTACGAGCAGTACTTC
len: 16; abundance: .; v_gene: TRBV6-5; j_gene: TRBJ2-5; d_gene: TRBD2; CDR3aa: CASSHWSGGAQETQYF; CDR3nt: TGTGCCAGCAGTCACTGGAGCGGGGGGGCCCAAGAGACCCAGTACTTC
len: 12; abundance: .; v_gene: TRBV30; j_gene: TRBJ2-7; d_gene: TRBD2; CDR3aa: CAWSVGGYEQYF; CDR3nt: TGTGCCTGGAGTGTGGGGGGGTACGAGCAGTACTTC
len: 13; abundance: .; v_gene: TRBV6-5; j_gene: TRBJ1-1; d_gene: TRBD1; CDR3aa: CASRGQSGTEAFF; CDR3nt: TGTGCCAGCCGGGGACAGTCGGGCACTGAAGCTTTCTTT
len: 9; abundance: .; v_gene: TRBV7-3; j_gene: TRBJ2-7; d_gene: .; CDR3aa: CPRAHEQYF; CDR3nt: TGTCCGAGGGCCCACGAGCAGTACTTC
len: 13; abundance: once; v_gene: TRBV4-1; j_gene: TRBJ2-7; d_gene: .; CDR3aa: CASSWGLKYEQYF; CDR3nt: TGCGCCAGCAGCTGGGGACTTAAGTACGAGCAGTACTTC
len: 17; abundance: .; v_gene: TRBV7-3; j_gene: TRBJ2-2; d_gene: .; CDR3aa: CASSQTYPSPNTGELFF; CDR3nt: TGTGCCAGCAGCCAAACTTACCCGTCACCGAACACCGGGGAGCTGTTTTTT
len: 16; abundance: .; v_gene: TRBV3-1/TRBV3-2; j_gene: TRBJ2-3; d_gene: TRBD2; CDR3aa: CASSQRGSGLQDTQYF; CDR3nt: TGTGCCAGCAGCCAACGGGGTAGCGGGCTACAAGATACGCAGTATTTT
len: 14; abundance: few; v_gene: TRBV30; j_gene: TRBJ1-3; d_gene: .; CDR3aa: CAWTPRGGRNTIYF; CDR3nt: TGTGCCTGGACCCCTCGCGGGGGGCGAAACACCATATATTTT
len: 16; abundance: .; v_gene: TRBV9; j_gene: TRBJ1-4; d_gene: .; CDR3aa: CASSVAMGRTDEKLFF; CDR3nt: TGTGCCAGCAGCGTAGCTATGGGGAGAACTGATGAAAAACTGTTTTTT
len: 14; abundance: .; v_gene: TRBV15; j_gene: TRBJ1-5; d_gene: TRBD1; CDR3aa: CATSTGTGNQPQHF; CDR3nt: TGTGCCACCAGCACCGGGACAGGGAATCAGCCCCAGCATTTT
len: 16; abundance: .; v_gene: TRBV4-2; j_gene: TRBJ2-1; d_gene: .; CDR3aa: CASSQGALAILNEQFF; CDR3nt: TGTGCCAGCAGCCAAGGGGCACTAGCAATCCTCAATGAGCAGTTCTTC
len: 12; abundance: few; v_gene: TRBV7-9; j_gene: TRBJ2-7; d_gene: .; CDR3aa: CASSSSVYEQYF; CDR3nt: TGTGCCAGCAGCTCGAGTGTATACGAGCAGTACTTC
len: 13; abundance: .; v_gene: TRBV18; j_gene: TRBJ1-6; d_gene: .; CDR3aa: CASSFGASSPLHF; CDR3nt: TGTGCCAGCTCATTTGGGGCTTCCTCACCCCTCCACTTT
len: 16; abundance: .; v_gene: TRBV3-1/TRBV3-2; j_gene: TRBJ1-1; d_gene: .; CDR3aa: CASSQGGGAQNTEAFF; CDR3nt: TGTGCCAGCAGCCAAGGTGGGGGGGCCCAGAACACTGAAGCTTTCTTT
len: 15; abundance: .; v_gene: TRBV2; j_gene: TRBJ2-7; d_gene: .; CDR3aa: CASHPLFSNSYEQYF; CDR3nt: TGTGCCAGCCACCCATTATTCTCTAACTCCTACGAGCAGTACTTC
len: 16; abundance: .; v_gene: TRBV2; j_gene: TRBJ2-3; d_gene: TRBD2; CDR3aa: CASSSWGLAGTDTQYF; CDR3nt: TGTGCCAGCAGTTCGTGGGGACTAGCGGGCACAGATACGCAGTATTTT
len: 15; abundance: .; v_gene: TRBV14; j_gene: TRBJ1-5; d_gene: TRBD1; CDR3aa: CASSHRQGPGDPQHF; CDR3nt: TGTGCCAGCAGCCATAGACAGGGCCCGGGGGACCCCCAGCATTTT
len: 13; abundance: .; v_gene: TRBV5-1; j_gene: TRBJ2-7; d_gene: .; CDR3aa: CASSLDFSYEQYF; CDR3nt: TGCGCCAGCAGCTTGGACTTTTCCTACGAGCAGTACTTC
len: 12; abundance: .; v_gene: TRBV2; j_gene: TRBJ1-1; d_gene: .; CDR3aa: CASSEVRMLAFF; CDR3nt: TGTGCCAGCAGTGAAGTGAGGATGTTGGCTTTCTTT
len: 16; abundance: once; v_gene: TRBV3-1/TRBV3-2; j_gene: TRBJ2-4; d_gene: TRBD1; CDR3aa: CASSQNPGQGLSIQYF; CDR3nt: TGTGCCAGCAGCCAGAACCCGGGACAGGGCTTATCCATTCAGTACTTC
len: 10; abundance: .; v_gene: TRBV28; j_gene: TRBJ1-2; d_gene: .; CDR3aa: CANLGGGYTF; CDR3nt: TGTGCAAATCTAGGAGGCGGCTACACCTTC
len: 13; abundance: .; v_gene: TRBV11-2; j_gene: TRBJ2-7; d_gene: .; CDR3aa: CASSLVPPGGQYF; CDR3nt: TGTGCCAGCAGCTTAGTCCCACCTGGCGGGCAGTACTTC
len: 15; abundance: .; v_gene: TRBV3-1/TRBV3-2; j_gene: TRBJ1-5; d_gene: .; CDR3aa: CASSQDPTNYQPQHF; CDR3nt: TGTGCCAGCAGCCAAGATCCCACCAACTATCAGCCCCAGCATTTT
len: 15; abundance: .; v_gene: TRBV18; j_gene: TRBJ2-1; d_gene: .; CDR3aa: CASSPPSVSYNEQFF; CDR3nt: TGTGCCAGCTCACCACCTAGCGTCTCCTACAATGAGCAGTTCTTC
len: 16; abundance: once; v_gene: TRBV5-1; j_gene: TRBJ2-5; d_gene: TRBD1; CDR3aa: CASSLPQGVSSETQYF; CDR3nt: TGCGCCAGCAGCTTACCCCAGGGGGTATCCTCAGAGACCCAGTACTTC
len: 13; abundance: few; v_gene: TRBV19; j_gene: TRBJ1-2; d_gene: .; CDR3aa: CASSISSLGGYTF; CDR3nt: TGTGCCAGTAGTATAAGCTCACTTGGTGGCTACACCTTC
len: 16; abundance: .; v_gene: TRBV6-6; j_gene: TRBJ2-1; d_gene: TRBD2; CDR3aa: CASSYYGGSSYNEQFF; CDR3nt: TGTGCCAGCAGTTACTATGGCGGGAGCTCCTACAATGAGCAGTTCTTC
len: 14; abundance: .; v_gene: TRBV18; j_gene: TRBJ1-4; d_gene: .; CDR3aa: CASSLPQGGEKLFF; CDR3nt: TGTGCCAGCTCCCTCCCACAGGGTGGGGAAAAACTGTTTTTT
len: 16; abundance: .; v_gene: TRBV30; j_gene: TRBJ2-1; d_gene: .; CDR3aa: CAWSLDSLSSYNEQFF; CDR3nt: TGTGCCTGGAGCCTGGACTCACTTAGCTCCTACAATGAGCAGTTCTTC
len: 14; abundance: .; v_gene: TRBV7-6; j_gene: TRBJ1-5; d_gene: TRBD1; CDR3aa: CASSLGQAHQPQHF; CDR3nt: TGTGCCAGCAGCCTCGGACAGGCCCATCAGCCCCAGCATTTT
len: 16; abundance: .; v_gene: TRBV7-6; j_gene: TRBJ1-1; d_gene: TRBD1; CDR3aa: CASSSGFGTGNTEAFF; CDR3nt: TGTGCCAGCAGCTCCGGGTTTGGGACAGGGAACACTGAAGCTTTCTTT
len: 13; abundance: once; v_gene: TRBV27; j_gene: TRBJ1-6; d_gene: .; CDR3aa: CASFGGPNSPLHF; CDR3nt: TGTGCCAGTTTTGGGGGCCCAAATTCACCCCTCCACTTT
len: 15; abundance: .; v_gene: TRBV28; j_gene: TRBJ2-7; d_gene: TRBD2; CDR3aa: CASSKTGTSSYEQYF; CDR3nt: TGTGCCAGCAGTAAAACCGGGACTAGCAGCTACGAGCAGTACTTC
len: 16; abundance: .; v_gene: TRBV5-4; j_gene: TRBJ2-2; d_gene: .; CDR3aa: CASSPGEGANTGELFF; CDR3nt: TGTGCCAGCAGCCCGGGGGAGGGGGCGAACACCGGGGAGCTGTTTTTT
len: 13; abundance: .; v_gene: TRBV30; j_gene: TRBJ1-2; d_gene: TRBD1; CDR3aa: CAWRDRGRNGYTF; CDR3nt: TGTGCCTGGAGGGACAGGGGGCGAAATGGCTACACCTTC
len: 14; abundance: .; v_gene: TRBV3-1/TRBV3-2; j_gene: TRBJ1-6; d_gene: .; CDR3aa: CASSRTGSNSPLHF; CDR3nt: TGTGCCAGCAGTCGAACAGGGTCTAATTCACCCCTCCACTTT
len: 14; abundance: medium-sized; v_gene: TRBV6-1; j_gene: TRBJ2-7; d_gene: .; CDR3aa: CASSESGLSYEQYF; CDR3nt: TGTGCCAGCAGTGAAAGCGGGCTTTCCTACGAGCAGTACTTC
len: 16; abundance: .; v_gene: TRBV7-9; j_gene: TRBJ2-3; d_gene: TRBD2; CDR3aa: CASSLRASGHTDTQYF; CDR3nt: TGTGCCAGCAGCTTACGCGCTAGCGGGCACACAGATACGCAGTATTTT
len: 15; abundance: .; v_gene: TRBV28; j_gene: TRBJ2-7; d_gene: TRBD1; CDR3aa: CASSLTPGQGGEQYF; CDR3nt: TGTGCCAGCAGTCTAACTCCGGGACAGGGGGGCGAGCAGTACTTC
len: 16; abundance: .; v_gene: TRBV4-3; j_gene: TRBJ1-2; d_gene: .; CDR3aa: CASSAAGTSSSYGYTF; CDR3nt: TGCGCCAGCAGCGCCGCCGGGACATCAAGTAGTTATGGCTACACCTTC
len: 15; abundance: .; v_gene: TRBV6-5; j_gene: TRBJ2-5; d_gene: .; CDR3aa: CASTAGRGSYETQYF; CDR3nt: TGTGCCAGCACCGCCGGGCGCGGGTCCTATGAAACCCAGTACTTC
len: 15; abundance: .; v_gene: TRBV5-4; j_gene: TRBJ1-2; d_gene: TRBD1; CDR3aa: CASSHWGQRNYGYTF; CDR3nt: TGTGCCAGCAGCCACTGGGGACAGAGGAACTATGGCTACACCTTC
len: 14; abundance: .; v_gene: TRBV30; j_gene: TRBJ2-3; d_gene: TRBD2; CDR3aa: CAWTLLAGTDTQYF; CDR3nt: TGTGCCTGGACCTTACTAGCGGGCACAGATACGCAGTATTTT
len: 14; abundance: .; v_gene: TRBV7-3; j_gene: TRBJ1-6; d_gene: .; CDR3aa: CASSLNRADSPLHF; CDR3nt: TGTGCCAGCAGCTTAAACAGGGCTGATTCACCCCTCCACTTT
len: 17; abundance: once; v_gene: TRBV19; j_gene: TRBJ1-1; d_gene: .; CDR3aa: CASSIGLGTGIDTEAFF; CDR3nt: TGTGCCAGTAGTATAGGGCTGGGTACAGGGATTGACACTGAAGCTTTCTTT
len: 16; abundance: .; v_gene: TRBV28; j_gene: TRBJ2-2; d_gene: TRBD2; CDR3aa: CASSLVGLASTGELFF; CDR3nt: TGTGCCAGCAGTTTGGTGGGACTAGCGAGCACCGGGGAGCTGTTTTTT
len: 13; abundance: .; v_gene: TRBV5-6; j_gene: TRBJ1-4; d_gene: .; CDR3aa: CASSRSTNEKLFF; CDR3nt: TGTGCCAGCAGTAGGAGCACTAATGAAAAACTGTTTTTT
len: 17; abundance: .; v_gene: TRBV4-3; j_gene: TRBJ2-5; d_gene: .; CDR3aa: CASSQDRVKLGGETQYF; CDR3nt: TGCGCCAGCAGCCAAGATAGAGTGAAGCTGGGGGGAGAGACCCAGTACTTC
len: 15; abundance: once; v_gene: TRBV7-2; j_gene: TRBJ1-2; d_gene: .; CDR3aa: CASSLVGGGNYGYTF; CDR3nt: TGTGCCAGCAGCTTAGTAGGGGGAGGGAACTATGGCTACACCTTC
len: 15; abundance: .; v_gene: TRBV6-6; j_gene: TRBJ2-7; d_gene: .; CDR3aa: CASSPYATGSYEQYF; CDR3nt: TGTGCCAGCAGTCCCTACGCGACAGGTTCCTACGAGCAGTACTTC
len: 16; abundance: .; v_gene: TRBV27; j_gene: TRBJ2-2; d_gene: TRBD1; CDR3aa: CASRNTGTGLTGELFF; CDR3nt: TGTGCCAGCCGAAATACCGGGACAGGGTTAACCGGGGAGCTGTTTTTT
len: 14; abundance: once; v_gene: TRBV10-3; j_gene: TRBJ2-7; d_gene: TRBD2; CDR3aa: CATLGLAGAHEQYF; CDR3nt: TGTGCCACCCTAGGGCTAGCGGGAGCACACGAGCAGTACTTC
len: 17; abundance: few; v_gene: TRBV11-2; j_gene: TRBJ2-7; d_gene: TRBD2; CDR3aa: CASRPILAVGEPYEQYF; CDR3nt: TGTGCCAGCAGACCAATACTAGCGGTGGGGGAACCCTACGAGCAGTACTTC
len: 14; abundance: .; v_gene: TRBV5-5; j_gene: TRBJ2-2; d_gene: .; CDR3aa: CASSPVLSSGELFF; CDR3nt: TGTGCCAGCAGCCCCGTCTTGAGCTCCGGGGAGCTGTTTTTT
len: 13; abundance: .; v_gene: TRBV6-7; j_gene: TRBJ2-7; d_gene: .; CDR3aa: CASFPARNYEQYF; CDR3nt: TGTGCCAGCTTCCCAGCGCGAAACTACGAGCAGTACTTC
len: 17; abundance: .; v_gene: TRBV7-2; j_gene: TRBJ2-7; d_gene: TRBD2; CDR3aa: CASSLRQTSGAVYEQYF; CDR3nt: TGTGCCAGCAGCTTACGCCAGACTAGCGGGGCTGTCTACGAGCAGTACTTC
len: 15; abundance: .; v_gene: TRBV6-2/TRBV6-3; j_gene: TRBJ1-6; d_gene: TRBD1; CDR3aa: CASSLAGQLNSPLHF; CDR3nt: TGTGCCAGCAGCCTCGCGGGACAGTTAAATTCACCCCTCCACTTT
len: 11; abundance: .; v_gene: TRBV30; j_gene: TRBJ1-1; d_gene: .; CDR3aa: CAWSGRAEAFF; CDR3nt: TGTGCCTGGAGTGGCCGAGCTGAAGCTTTCTTT